This passage covers 22 T cell receptor beta chains from one sample sequenced in a study of OX40 agonist ivuxolimab in advanced cancers. TCRdb's copy holds only in-frame clones and misses some; the assay was immunoSEQ multiplex PCR. The repertoire holds some 48,000 clones, around 80% seen once, with under 30% in the top ten. This specimen was CD4+ or CD8+ T cells sorted from blood, taken in a trial of the OX40 agonist ivuxolimab. The receptors come from an adult with an advanced solid tumor such as melanoma, head and neck, liver or kidney cancer.

On this clone itself: The germline gene is not matched at one end of the junction; a read error may be the cause. V gene TRBV28 combines with J gene TRBJ2-5; the D gene is possibly TRBD2 (7 bases). The germline V gene has CDR1 MDHEN and CDR2 SYDVKM. The CDR3 is 13 residues long. CDR3 nucleotide sequence: TGCGCCGGGAGCGGGACACCCCAAGAGACCCAGTACTTC. It translates to CAGSGTPQETQYF.

This chain uses TRBV13 with TRBJ2-3; D not certain. Per germline, CDR1 PRHDT and CDR2 FYEKMQ (reference sequence). V lost 5 bases and J lost 2, with 11 bases in between. This CDR3 has 14 amino acids. The CDR3: CASSLLGTTDTQYF. Here the CDR3 DNA reads TGTGCCAGCAGCCTTCTGGGAACCACAGATACGCAGTATTTT. Complete variable domain (other parts from reference TRBV13 and TRBJ2-3): AAGVIQSPRHLIKEKRETATLKCYPIPRHDTVYWYQQGPGQDPQFLISFYEKMQSDKGSIPDRFSAQQFSDYHSELNMSSLELGDSALYFCASSLLGTTDTQYFGPGTRLTVL.

The rearrangement uses TRBV27 and TRBJ2-5, with 7 bases aligning to TRBD1. V dropped 2 bases and J dropped 5; count of bases not matched to a gene: 8. This CDR3 is built from 15 residues. Germline values: CDR1 MNHEY, CDR2 SMNVEV (reference sequence). CDR3 DNA sequence: TGTGCCAGCAGTTTAAGGGGGCCGATGTTGGAGACCCAGTACTTC. Its translation: CASSLRGPMLETQYF.

The rearrangement joins TRBV13 to TRBJ2-7; D is possibly TRBD2 (7 bases). V was cut by 1 base and J by 0 bases, with 13 bases left in between. Germline CDR1 is PRHDT and CDR2 is FYEKMQ (reference sequence). This CDR3 is 16 amino acids long. CDR3 bases: TGTGCCAGCAGCTTAGAGGGGGGGTTAGCCTCCTACGAGCAGTACTTC. Translated, it gives CASSLEGGLASYEQYF.

V gene TRBV19 combines with J gene TRBJ2-2; no clear D. Per the germline V gene, CDR1 is LNHDA and CDR2 is SQIVND (reference sequence). V was clipped by 4 bases and J by 6 bases, with 15 bases between them. The CDR3 sequence is 15 residues long. The CDR3 DNA sequence: TGTGCCAGTAGTACCCTCGGCGGTGTGGCCGGGGAGCTGTTTTTT. This sequence encodes CASSTLGGVAGELFF.

The chain has TRBV30 and TRBJ2-1, with 9 bases identical to TRBD1. This CDR3 is 13 amino acids long. CDR1 and CDR2 (germline): GTSNPN, SVGIG (reference sequence). After removal of 2 bases from V and 9 bases from J, the junction contained 5 bases not matched to a gene. The CDR3 loop is CAWSFGQGFEQFF. Here the CDR3 DNA reads TGTGCCTGGAGTTTCGGACAGGGGTTTGAGCAGTTCTTC. Full variable domain (missing parts from reference TRBV30 and TRBJ2-1): SQTIHQWPATLVQPVGSPLSLECTVEGTSNPNLYWYRQAAGRGLQLLFYSVGIGQISSEVPQNLSASRPQDRQFILSSKKLLLSDSGFYLCAWSFGQGFEQFFGPGTRLTVL.

The chain joins TRBV7-8 to TRBJ2-7, with TRBD2 matching 9 bases. The V gene end was trimmed by 4 bases and the J gene end by 4 bases; junction bases not matched to a gene: 8. Looked up from germline, CDR1 is SGHVS and CDR2 is FQNEAQ. This CDR3 is built from 15 residues. DNA for the CDR3: TGTGCCAGCAGCTCTTTAGCGGGAGAGGCATACGAGCAGTACTTC. Its protein product is CASSSLAGEAYEQYF.

The rearrangement links TRBV6-5 to TRBJ2-1; 8 bases are a match to TRBD2. Per germline, CDR1 MNHEY and CDR2 SVGAGI. CDR3 length: 14 amino acids. Trimming removed 6 bases from V and 10 bases from J; junction bases left unmatched: 11. DNA of the CDR3: TGTGCCAGCAGGCCCCGTATAGCGGGATCCGAGCAGTTCTTC. This gives the protein CASRPRIAGSEQFF.

The chain has TRBV6-1 and TRBJ2-7, with TRBD1 as a possible D gene (5 bases). V was shortened by 7 bases and J by 0 bases, with 16 bases between the two germline ends. The CDR3 has 15 residues. Germline V gene data show CDR1 as MNHNS and CDR2 as SASEGT. CDR3 amino acids: CASNSYQGSSYEQYF. CDR3 in DNA: TGTGCCAGCAATAGTTACCAGGGTAGCTCCTACGAGCAGTACTTC.

This clone was observed a single time. This sequence joins TRBV6-4 and TRBJ2-1, with 8 positions matching TRBD2. This CDR3 has 15 residues. After removal of 2 bases from V and 5 bases from J, the junction contained 5 bases not matched to a gene. The germline V gene has CDR1 MRHNA and CDR2 SNTAGT. The CDR3 bases are TGTGCCAGCAGTGACAGCACTAGCGGCAACAATGAGCAGTTCTTC. Its protein product is CASSDSTSGNNEQFF.

This clone has at least ten counts. The rearrangement joins TRBV29-1 to TRBJ1-3; possible D gene TRBD1, 5 bases. The CDR3 is 13 amino acids. With 8 bases removed from V and 0 bases from J, the gap between germline ends came to 11 bases. Germline V gives CDR1 SQVTM, CDR2 ANQGSEA. The CDR3 is CSPRVGSGNTIYF. CDR3 DNA sequence: TGCAGCCCCAGGGTGGGCTCTGGAAACACCATATATTTT.

This chain connects TRBV27 to TRBJ2-3; the match to TRBD2 covers 8 bases. There are 15 residues in the CDR3. Per the germline V gene, CDR1 is MNHEY and CDR2 is SMNVEV (reference sequence). J was trimmed by 0 bases and V by 6 bases; bases with no gene match: 5. The CDR3: CASRLLAASTDTQYF. CDR3 in DNA: TGTGCCAGCAGATTACTAGCGGCGAGCACAGATACGCAGTATTTT.

Comments on this clone: Other DNA variants within this sample encode the same CDR3. V usage is TRBV19 and J usage is TRBJ1-1; D is unclear. Germline lookup yields CDR1 LNHDA and CDR2 SQIVND (reference sequence). The CDR3 is made up of 11 amino acids. V lost 7 bases and J 4 bases, leaving 7 bases between the germline ends. CDR3 nucleotides: TGTGCCAGTAAGGCAGGCACTGAAGCTTTCTTT. As protein: CASKAGTEAFF.

The chain employs TRBV7-9 and TRBJ2-2, with TRBD2 identical over 14 bases. V lost 0 bases and J lost 6; bases outside the gene matches: 6. The CDR3 covers 18 residues. Germline V gene data show CDR1 as SEHNR and CDR2 as FQNEAQ (reference sequence). The CDR3 protein is CASSLADGTSGGPGELFF. The CDR3 DNA reads TGTGCCAGCAGCTTAGCTGACGGGACTAGCGGGGGCCCCGGGGAGCTGTTTTTT.

This clone was picked up one time. The rearrangement uses TRBV10-3 and TRBJ2-7; no definite D call. This CDR3 spans 13 amino acids. The ends were cut back, 6 bases at V and 4 bases at J, with 13 bases in the middle. Germline V lookup: CDR1 ENHRY, CDR2 SYGVKD. The CDR3 DNA reads TGTGCCATCAGCCCCGATGTAGGATACGAGCAGTACTTC. Translating gives CAISPDVGYEQYF.

The chain carries TRBV25-1 and TRBJ1-1; D uncertain. CDR3 length: 12 amino acids. Germline V gene data show CDR1 as MGHDK and CDR2 as SYGVNS. V was pared by 8 bases and J by 5 bases, with 12 bases between. The CDR3 reads CASAGGGTEAFF. DNA for the CDR3: TGTGCCAGCGCCGGAGGTGGAACTGAAGCTTTCTTT.

The V and J genes are TRBV7-8 and TRBJ2-7; TRBD1 agrees at 7 bases. There are 19 residues in the CDR3. The germline CDR1 and CDR2 sequences are SGHVS and FQNEAQ. Trimming took 4 bases from V and 1 from J; bases not matched to a gene: 19. CDR3: CASSYITGQRRRLSYEQYF. The CDR3 DNA sequence: TGTGCCAGCAGCTACATTACGGGACAGCGGAGGCGTCTTTCCTACGAGCAGTACTTC. Full variable domain (missing parts from reference TRBV7-8 and TRBJ2-7): GAGVSQSPRYKVAKRGQDVALRCDPISGHVSLFWYQQALGQGPEFLTYFQNEAQLDKSGLPSDRFFAERPEGSVSTLKIQRTQQEDSAVYLCASSYITGQRRRLSYEQYFGPGTRLTVT.

The chain carries TRBV29-1 and TRBJ2-7; TRBD1 might be the D (7 bases). V was clipped by 7 bases and J by 2 bases, with 18 bases between them. This CDR3 has 14 residues. Germline-derived CDR1 and CDR2 are SQVTM and ANQGSEA. The CDR3 reads CSALWGDRPYEQYF. As DNA, the CDR3 is TGCAGCGCCCTGTGGGGGGACAGACCCTACGAGCAGTACTTC.

This clone has more than one count but fewer than ten. The CDR3 nucleotides read TGTGCCAGCAGTCCTGGACTAGCGAACACCGGGGAGCTGTTTTTT. It yields the protein CASSPGLANTGELFF. This chain joins TRBV6-1 and TRBJ2-2, with TRBD2 identical over 7 bases. V was pared by 5 bases and J by 0 bases, with 3 bases of the junction left unmatched. Germline values: CDR1 MNHNS, CDR2 SASEGT. This CDR3 spans 15 amino acids.

This clone was seen once. The rearrangement joins TRBV27 to TRBJ2-7, with D perhaps TRBD1 (6 bases). The CDR3 runs 13 residues. The V and J ends lost 5 bases and 2 bases respectively, with 10 bases between them. CDR1 is MNHEY and CDR2 is SMNVEV in the germline V gene (reference sequence). The CDR3 bases are TGTGCCAGCAGTCGGACAGTTACCTACGAGCAGTACTTC. Translated: CASSRTVTYEQYF.

The V gene is TRBV11-2, the J gene TRBJ1-1; D is unresolved. Trimming stripped 1 base from V and 1 base from J, with 7 bases between. The CDR3 runs 14 residues. Germline V gene sequence: CDR1 SGHAT, CDR2 FQNNGV. The CDR3 protein is CASSLAGENTEAFF. The CDR3 nucleotides read TGTGCCAGCAGCTTAGCAGGAGAGAACACTGAAGCTTTCTTT.

This rearrangement joins TRBV7-9 to TRBJ2-7; 7 bases agree with TRBD1. The CDR3 is 17 amino acids. V gave up 6 bases and J gave up 0 bases; unmatched junction bases: 14. Per the germline V gene, CDR1 is SEHNR and CDR2 is FQNEAQ (reference sequence). For the CDR3, the DNA is TGTGCCAGCAGTTTGGACAGGAATCGTATCAGCTCCTACGAGCAGTACTTC. Encoded protein: CASSLDRNRISSYEQYF.